Listed here are 22 T cell receptor beta chains from one sample, sequenced in a study of blood T cells in healthy people across ages. A second roughly 6 to 12 cycle PCR used barcoded and J-beta primers. TCRdb ran MiXCR on the 5' RACE reads and lists one entry per CDR3 protein. The data hold some 1,800,000 distinct CDR3 sequences, with about two fifths observed a single time. The sample comprised blood. The receptors were gathered from a human donor in good health.

This clonotype was seen only a few times. The chain recombines TRBV2 with TRBJ2-5, with 9 bases lining up with TRBD1. The germline CDR1 and CDR2 sequences are SNHLY and FYNNEI. The CDR3 consists of 12 residues. J lost 13 bases, V lost 1 base, and 4 bases had no gene match. CDR3 nucleotides: TGTGCCAGCAGTGAAGTGGCGGGACAGGGGTACTTC. Amino acids: CASSEVAGQGYF.

The table lists this clonotype with a few counts. This chain connects TRBV14 to TRBJ2-6, with D perhaps assigned TRBD1 or TRBD2 (5 bases each). The CDR3 totals 16 residues. V was trimmed by 3 bases and J by 2 bases, leaving 11 bases between them. Germline-derived CDR1 and CDR2 are SGHDN and FVKESK. For the CDR3, the DNA is TGTGCCAGCAGCCACCCCCGAGGGGCTGGGGCCAACGTCCTGACTTTC. Translated: CASSHPRGAGANVLTF. Drawing the rest from reference TRBV14 and TRBJ2-6, the complete variable domain is EAGVTQFPSHSVIEKGQTVTLRCDPISGHDNLYWYRRVMGKEIKFLLHFVKESKQDESGMPNNRFLAERTGGTYSTLKVQPAELEDSGVYFCASSHPRGAGANVLTFGAGSRLTVL.

This clonotype was seen a few times. The chain couples TRBV20-1 to TRBJ2-1, with D maybe TRBD2 (6 bases). CDR1 DFQATT and CDR2 SNEGSKA come from the germline V gene (reference sequence). V was clipped by 5 bases and J by 2 bases, with 16 bases between them. This CDR3 is 15 amino acids long. The CDR3 is CSAGRGGLPYNEQFF. Written as DNA, the CDR3 is TGCAGTGCTGGCCGAGGAGGACTACCCTACAATGAGCAGTTCTTC.

This rearrangement joins TRBV6-2 or TRBV6-3 to TRBJ2-6; 8 bases are a match to TRBD1. J gave up 4 bases and V 9 bases, and 8 bases lay outside the gene matches. In germline, CDR1 is MNHEY, CDR2 SVGEGT. This CDR3 comprises 15 residues. CDR3 bases: TGTGCCAGTCATACAGGGGGTTCCGGGGCCAACGTCCTGACTTTC. It codes for CASHTGGSGANVLTF.

The chain joins TRBV6-2 or TRBV6-3 to TRBJ2-1; 9 bases are shared with TRBD1. After removal of 5 bases from V and 9 bases from J, the junction contained 11 bases not matched to a gene. The CDR3 spans 15 residues. Germline V gives CDR1 MNHEY, CDR2 SVGEGT. DNA for the CDR3: TGTGCCAGCAGTCCCAGGGACAGGGTGGTAGGTGAGCAGTTCTTC. This translates into CASSPRDRVVGEQFF.

The V and J genes are TRBV3-1 and TRBJ2-3, with 8 bases matching TRBD1. The J segment lost 5 bases and the V segment lost 0 bases, leaving 1 base of the junction unmatched. The CDR3 extends over 14 amino acids. Looked up from germline, CDR1 is LGHDT and CDR2 is YNNKEL (reference sequence). CDR3 sequence reads: CASSQDGTGDTQYF. CDR3 coding DNA: TGTGCCAGCAGCCAAGATGGGACAGGAGATACGCAGTATTTT.

The chain combines TRBV20-1 with TRBJ1-5; maybe TRBD1 (6 bases). V lost 6 bases and J lost 1, with 16 bases in between. CDR3 length: 15 residues. Germline values: CDR1 DFQATT, CDR2 SNEGSKA (reference sequence). As DNA, the CDR3 is TGCAGTGCCCACTACAGGGTTAGAAGCAATCAGCCCCAGCATTTT. Amino acids: CSAHYRVRSNQPQHF.

At least ten counts were recorded for this clonotype. V is TRBV7-2 and J is TRBJ2-5; D is undetermined. The CDR3 consists of 13 residues. Germline V gives CDR1 SGHTA, CDR2 FQGNSA. V was pared by 1 base and J by 5 bases, with 8 bases between. CDR3 nucleotide sequence: TGTGCCAGCAGCTTAGTTTTCAGGGAGACCCAGTACTTC. This codes for CASSLVFRETQYF.

The V and J genes are TRBV20-1 and TRBJ1-1; D is unresolved. The CDR3 consists of 14 residues. Germline V gene lookup returns CDR1 DFQATT and CDR2 SNEGSKA (reference sequence). Trimming removed 0 bases from V and 0 bases from J, with 8 bases in between. Written as DNA, the CDR3 is TGCAGTGCTAGAGATTTGGCCGTGAACACTGAAGCTTTCTTT. It translates to CSARDLAVNTEAFF.

As for this clonotype: A read error is possible here, since a much larger clone lies one base away. The chain combines TRBV11-2 with TRBJ1-2; D perhaps matches TRBD1 (6 bases). The CDR3 is 13 residues long. Trimming took off 5 bases at V and 8 bases at J, with 15 bases between the two ends. The germline gives CDR1 SGHAT, CDR2 FQNNGV. The CDR3 reads CASSPGTMSGYTF. In nucleotides, the CDR3 is TGTGCCAGCAGCCCCGGGACAATGAGCGGCTACACCTTC.

This clonotype was counted ten times or more. The chain recombines TRBV11-2 with TRBJ2-4; 9 bases are shared with TRBD2. Trimming at V came to 3 bases and at J to 1 base, leaving 4 bases not matched to a gene. This CDR3 region has 16 residues. Germline CDR1 reads SGHAT; CDR2 reads FQNNGV. In DNA form, the CDR3 reads TGTGCCAGCAGCTTTAAGAGCGGGGGGGCCAAAAACATTCAGTACTTC. It codes for CASSFKSGGAKNIQYF.

The chain employs TRBV10-3 and TRBJ1-1, with 7 bases fitting TRBD1. Germline assignment: CDR1 ENHRY and CDR2 SYGVKD. This CDR3 has 15 residues. The trim removed 6 bases at V and 1 base at J, leaving 8 bases unmatched. The CDR3 nucleotides read TGTGCCATCAGCCTCGTGACAGGGCAGAACACTGAAGCTTTCTTT. The encoded protein is CAISLVTGQNTEAFF.

This clonotype came up once. J is TRBJ1-1 and V is TRBV5-4, with D tentatively TRBD1 (6 bases). V was pared by 4 bases and J by 4 bases, with 20 bases between. The CDR3 contains 16 residues. Germline V CDR1 and CDR2: SGHNT, YYREEE (reference sequence). CDR3 sequence reads: CASSPGQLAGVTEAFF. The CDR3 DNA is TGTGCCAGCAGCCCCGGACAGTTAGCGGGTGTCACTGAAGCTTTCTTT. Looking up the rest from reference TRBV5-4 and TRBJ1-1 gives the full variable domain: ETGVTQSPTHLIKTRGQQVTLRCSSQSGHNTVSWYQQALGQGPQFIFQYYREEENGRGNFPPRFSGLQFPNYSSELNVNALELDDSALYLCASSPGQLAGVTEAFFGQGTRLTVV.

This clonotype appeared a few times. The V and J genes are TRBV12-3 or TRBV12-4 and TRBJ2-3; D not certain. The CDR3 extends over 14 amino acids. The germline V and J ends were trimmed by 2 bases and 1 base, with 7 bases remaining between them. The CDR3 protein is CASSLRRRTDTQYF. The DNA for the CDR3 is TGTGCCAGCAGTTTAAGGCGGCGCACAGATACGCAGTATTTT.

The rearrangement joins TRBV10-3 to TRBJ2-3; TRBD1 matches at 12 bases. Looked up from germline, CDR1 is ENHRY and CDR2 is SYGVKD. Trimming took 6 bases from V and 5 from J; bases not matched to a gene: 3. This CDR3 contains 14 residues. CDR3 sequence reads: CAIRGTGGGDTQYF. The CDR3 bases are TGTGCCATCAGGGGGACAGGGGGCGGAGATACGCAGTATTTT.

The chain recombines TRBV7-3 with TRBJ2-7; D is perhaps TRBD2 (5 bases). Germline CDR1 is SGHTA and CDR2 is FQGTGA. There are 13 residues in the CDR3. V was cut by 5 bases and J by 7 bases, with 15 bases left in between. The CDR3 protein is CASSPLGIREQYF. CDR3 coding DNA: TGTGCCAGCAGCCCACTAGGGATTCGGGAGCAGTACTTC.

The chain carries TRBV16 and TRBJ1-6; D call uncertain. Germline-derived CDR1 and CDR2 are KGHSY and FQNENV. Trimming took off 2 bases at V and 7 bases at J, with 15 bases between the two ends. This CDR3 is 16 amino acids long. CDR3 nucleotides: TGTGCCAGCAGCCAAGCCGGGGTTGGTGGGAATTCACCCCTCCACTTT. It encodes CASSQAGVGGNSPLHF.

The V call is TRBV3-1, the J call TRBJ1-2, with D tentatively TRBD1 (6 bases). Germline V lookup: CDR1 LGHDT, CDR2 YNNKEL (reference sequence). V was clipped by 6 bases and J by 4 bases, with 12 bases between them. This CDR3 contains 13 residues. The CDR3 sequence: CASSVRQAYGYTF. The DNA of the CDR3 is TGTGCCAGCAGTGTACGACAGGCCTATGGCTACACCTTC.

In its sample, this clonotype was seen once. An end of the junction does not agree with germline; a read error may underlie this. The gene calls are TRBV4-3 and TRBJ2-1, with TRBD1 identical over 9 bases. CDR3 length equals 14 residues. CDR1 is LGHNA and CDR2 is YSLEER in the germline V gene. CDR3 coding DNA: TGCGCCGGCAGCCCAGGGACAGGGAAAGGTTTGCAGTTCTTC. Residues: CAGSPGTGKGLQFF.

The V and J genes are TRBV2 and TRBJ1-4; the D is unclear. With 2 bases removed from V and 4 bases from J, the gap between germline ends came to 11 bases. CDR1 is SNHLY and CDR2 is FYNNEI in the germline V gene. CDR3 length: 15 residues. DNA of the CDR3: TGTGCCAGCAGTGAATTGGCAGCAATTAATGAAAAACTGTTTTTT. Translated, it gives CASSELAAINEKLFF.

The chain is built from TRBV20-1 and TRBJ1-5; the D gene is possibly TRBD1 (6 bases). With 6 bases removed from V and 0 bases from J, the gap between germline ends came to 15 bases. Germline V gene sequence: CDR1 DFQATT, CDR2 SNEGSKA (reference sequence). This CDR3 has 15 amino acids. Here the CDR3 DNA reads TGCAGTGCCCAAGCAGGGGAAATTAGCAATCAGCCCCAGCATTTT. Amino acids: CSAQAGEISNQPQHF.

The table lists this clonotype with a few counts. This sequence joins TRBV4-1 and TRBJ1-2; perhaps TRBD1 as D (6 bases). This CDR3 region has 15 residues. Germline values: CDR1 MGHRA, CDR2 YSYEKL. Trimming took off 0 bases at V and 8 bases at J, with 16 bases between the two ends. The CDR3 DNA sequence: TGCGCCAGCAGCCAAGATGGCCTGGGGGCGAGGGGCTACACCTTC. Its protein is CASSQDGLGARGYTF.